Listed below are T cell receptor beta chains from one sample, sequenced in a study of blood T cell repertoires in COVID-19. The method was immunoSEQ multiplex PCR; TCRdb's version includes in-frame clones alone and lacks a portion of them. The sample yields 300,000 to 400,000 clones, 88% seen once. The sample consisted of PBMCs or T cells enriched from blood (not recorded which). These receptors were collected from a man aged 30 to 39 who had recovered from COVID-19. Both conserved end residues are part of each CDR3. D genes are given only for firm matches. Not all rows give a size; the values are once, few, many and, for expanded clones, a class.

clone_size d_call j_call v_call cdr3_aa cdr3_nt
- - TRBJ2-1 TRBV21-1 CASSKVIGSGLCGEQFF TGTGCCAGCAGCAAAGTCATAGGAAGCGGGCTTTGTGGTGAGCAGTTCTTC
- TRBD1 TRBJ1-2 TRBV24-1 CATSDQRTGYGYTF TGTGCCACCAGTGATCAACGGACAGGGTATGGCTACACCTTC
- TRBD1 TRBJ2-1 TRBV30 CAWRPQGRSYNEQFF TGTGCCTGGAGACCACAGGGGCGTTCCTACAATGAGCAGTTCTTC
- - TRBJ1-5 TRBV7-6 CASSLARLSSNQPQHF TGTGCCAGCAGCTTAGCGAGGTTGAGTAGCAATCAGCCCCAGCATTTT
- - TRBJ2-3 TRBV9 CASSVELNQRDTQYF TGTGCCAGCAGCGTAGAACTAAACCAGAGGGATACGCAGTATTTT
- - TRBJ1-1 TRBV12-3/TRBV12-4 CASSHDLNTEAFF TGTGCCAGCAGCCATGACTTGAACACTGAAGCTTTCTTT
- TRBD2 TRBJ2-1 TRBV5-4 CASSELSKGLAGGEQFF TGTGCCAGCAGCGAACTCTCTAAAGGACTAGCGGGGGGGGAGCAGTTCTTC
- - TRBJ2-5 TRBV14 CASSQVLRETQYF TGTGCCAGCAGCCAAGTTTTGAGGGAGACCCAGTACTTC
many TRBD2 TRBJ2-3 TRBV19 CASSVASGGPDTQYF TGTGCCAGTAGTGTAGCTAGCGGGGGCCCAGATACGCAGTATTTT
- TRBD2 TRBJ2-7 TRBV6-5 CASKAGGSYEQYF TGTGCCAGCAAAGCGGGGGGTTCCTACGAGCAGTACTTC
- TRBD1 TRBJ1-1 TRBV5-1 CASGQGAPNTEAFF TGCGCCAGCGGCCAGGGGGCGCCGAACACTGAAGCTTTCTTT
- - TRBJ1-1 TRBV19 CASSTRTENTEAFF TGTGCCAGTAGTACCCGGACAGAGAACACTGAAGCTTTCTTT
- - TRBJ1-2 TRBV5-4 CASSWAGGSGYGYTF TGTGCCAGCAGCTGGGCTGGAGGCTCGGGCTATGGCTACACCTTC
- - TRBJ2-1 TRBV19 CASTGAYNEQFF TGTGCCAGTACAGGGGCCTACAATGAGCAGTTCTTC
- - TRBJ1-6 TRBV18 CASSPSTGNVGSPLHF TGTGCCAGCTCACCGTCGACAGGAAACGTCGGTTCACCCCTCCACTTT
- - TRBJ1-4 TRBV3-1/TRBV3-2 CASSGAGEKLFF TGTGCCAGCTCTGGGGCTGGTGAAAAACTGTTTTTT
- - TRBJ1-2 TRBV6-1 CASSETGSRGYTF TGTGCCAGCAGTGAAACAGGGTCGCGGGGCTACACCTTC
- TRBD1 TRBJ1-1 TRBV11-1 CASSRGLENTEAFF TGTGCCAGCAGCAGGGGGCTTGAGAACACTGAAGCTTTCTTT
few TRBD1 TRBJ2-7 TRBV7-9 CASSQTGTGYEQYF TGTGCCAGCAGTCAAACCGGGACAGGCTACGAGCAGTACTTC
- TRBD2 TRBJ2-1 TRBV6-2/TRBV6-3 CASSLRTSGGEEQFF TGTGCCAGCAGCCTTCGGACTAGCGGGGGGGAGGAGCAGTTCTTC
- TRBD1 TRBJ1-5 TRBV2 CASGRGRPLSNQPQHF TGTGCCAGCGGCAGGGGGCGACCTTTGAGCAATCAGCCCCAGCATTTT
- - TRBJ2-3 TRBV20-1 CSARRADTQYF TGCAGTGCTAGGAGGGCTGATACGCAGTATTTT
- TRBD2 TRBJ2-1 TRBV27 CASSFLAGGDEQFF TGTGCCAGCAGTTTTCTAGCGGGGGGCGATGAGCAGTTCTTC
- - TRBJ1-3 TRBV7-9 CASSLGTTRSGNTIYF TGTGCCAGCAGCTTAGGGACAACCCGCTCTGGAAACACCATATATTTT